The entry that follows covers one TCR beta chain sequence. Its antigen is currently not known. Qualities for individual bases were not recorded, and no much larger clone is one base off. The sample belongs to a study of blood T cell repertoires in COVID-19 (dated by TCRdb to the early 2020s). Broadly, across the study: Collaborator samples came from the United States, Italy and Spain and covered acute and convalescent phases of COVID-19. HLA class I and class II types, where available, came from metadata supplied by the sample provider rather than from assay-based typing. Nearly every sample came with metadata listing a de-identified subject ID, COVID-19 status, age in years and sex. The material from the prospective study consisted of cDNA or gDNA derived from T cells, B-cell-depleted T cells, or PBMCs. The repertoires were made available in a free public database intended to serve as a resource for research on the immune response to SARS-CoV-2. Deeply sampled blood TCRbeta repertoires from subjects exposed to, actively infected with, or recovered from COVID-19 were included in the dataset. The samples were drawn from the first 160 participants of the ongoing ImmuneRACE study and from under 1,500 subjects provided by 6 global collaborators. General conclusions and limits of the study: The amount of clinical and demographic metadata varied by source and participant and was provided uncurated.

Whole blood was collected in K2EDTA tubes by collaborating institutions according to the institutions' own protocols. For TCRbeta analysis, collaborator samples were shipped as frozen whole blood, as isolated PBMCs, or as DNA extracted from either sample type. CDR1 and CDR2 were assigned from the germline V gene as SGHVS and FQNEAQ. The junction shows trimming of 0 bases on V and 3 bases on J, and the gene matches do not reach 3 bases of it. The CDR3 goes from the cysteine to the phenylalanine over 16 residues. CDR3 DNA is the only sequence kept; it has 48 bases, read in frame from the first base. TCRbeta CDR3 regions were amplified from genomic DNA by means of the immunoSEQ Assay, a bias-controlled multiplex PCR. For the original study's pipeline: Within the assay, amplification of reference gene primers was used to estimate how many nucleated cells each sample contained. To quantify the absolute abundance of each unique TCRbeta CDR3 rearrangement, sequence reads were collapsed and filtered. For each sample, productive Simpson clonality was calculated as the square root of Simpson's diversity index over productive rearrangements. TCRdb stores this immuneACCESS table with in-frame sequences only. Part of the clones is absent; in the studies checked, under half of the shortfall reflects unresolved V genes, and no reason is known for the rest. Clone size and V and J calls were adopted from that table, with D and trimming inferred from the DNA. The sample yields 80,000 or so clones; 91% were counted once. Over 1.5% of the sample rests with the top ten.

The TCR sequence derives from a woman between 50 and 59 years old in a cohort sampled during active COVID-19. What was sequenced was peripheral blood. Rearrangement joined TRBV7-8 to TRBJ1-5, and 9 junction bases match TRBD1. The nucleotide sequence is TGTGCCAGCAGCTTAGCGGACAGGGGCCTCAATCAGCCCCAGCATTTT. This translates into CASSLADRGLNQPQHF.